The clone carrying this T cell receptor beta chain has a handful of counts. As yet, its antigen is unknown. The data were taken from a study of naive and memory T cell subsets. Notes on the study in general: In CD4 and CD8 cells, diversity dropped from naive through EMRA.

Both TRBC1 and TRBC2 were covered by a beta constant-region primer of two equimolar oligonucleotides. TCRdb re-analysed the UMI-ligation and nested PCR reads in MiXCR, keeping a single row per CDR3 protein. The sample includes about 4,600 distinct CDR3 sequences, just over 7% of them seen just once. CDR1 DFQATT and CDR2 SNEGSKA come from the germline V gene (reference sequence). The CDR3 spans 17 residues. V was pared by 2 bases and J by 0 bases, with 14 bases between. CMV status came from CD4+ IFNgamma after overnight CMV lysate stimulation. Cells stained for CD3, CD4, CD8, CD45RA, CD27 and viability were sorted into four CD45RA/CD27 subsets. Effector memory cells were sorted as CD45RA-CD27-, EMRA cells as CD45RA+CD27-.

Sequencing was performed on CD4+ TEMRA cells from blood. Subset here: effector memory re-expressing CD45RA, CD45RA+ CD27-. This clonotype was obtained from a human donor in good health. The chain recombines TRBV20-1 with TRBJ2-6; D gene uncertain. The CDR3 reads CSARRLGSLSGANVLTF. The CDR3 DNA reads as TGCAGTGCTAGAAGGTTGGGCAGCCTCTCTGGGGCCAACGTCCTGACTTTC.